The sequence of this T cell receptor beta chain was determined in a study of response to subunit inactivated influenza vaccine. Per germline, CDR1 MDHEN and CDR2 SYDVKM. This CDR3 region has 15 residues. V gave up 6 bases and J gave up 0 bases; unmatched junction bases: 4. TCRdb passed the RT-PCR reads through MiXCR, listing each CDR3 protein once. The sample holds approximately 290,000 distinct CDR3 sequences, about 20% seen once. Sequenced here: PBMCs from blood, sampled about 20 months after vaccination. The chain carries TRBV28 and TRBJ1-4; TRBD1 matches at 7 bases. The sequence was collected from a man between 50 and 75 years old who received an inactivated influenza vaccine. The CDR3 DNA sequence: TGTGCCAGCAGGCGGGACAGCACAACTAATGAAAAACTGTTTTTT. It is translated as CASRRDSTTNEKLFF. The variable domain in full, completed from reference TRBV28 and TRBJ1-4, reads DVKVTQSSRYLVKRTGEKVFLECVQDMDHENMFWYRQDPGLGLRLIYFSYDVKMKEKGDIPEGYSVSREKKERFSLILESASTNQTSMYLCASRRDSTTNEKLFFGSGTQLSVL.